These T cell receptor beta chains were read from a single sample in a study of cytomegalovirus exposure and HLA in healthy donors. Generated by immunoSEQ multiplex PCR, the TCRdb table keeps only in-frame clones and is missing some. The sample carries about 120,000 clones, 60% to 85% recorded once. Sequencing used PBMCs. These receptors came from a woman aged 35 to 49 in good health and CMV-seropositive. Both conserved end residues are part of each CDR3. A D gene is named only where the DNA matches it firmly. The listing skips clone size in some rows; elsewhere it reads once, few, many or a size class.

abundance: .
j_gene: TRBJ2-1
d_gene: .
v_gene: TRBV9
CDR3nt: TGTGCCAGCAGCGTAGGCGGGTCCTACAATGAGCAGTTCTTC
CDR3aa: CASSVGGSYNEQFF

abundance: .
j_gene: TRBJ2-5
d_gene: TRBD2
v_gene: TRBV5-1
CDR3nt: TGCGCCAGCAGCGGAGGGACTAGCGGGGGCCAAGAGACCCAGTACTTC
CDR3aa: CASSGGTSGGQETQYF

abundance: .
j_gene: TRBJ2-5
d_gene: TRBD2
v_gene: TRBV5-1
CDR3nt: TGCGCCAGCAGCTTCGCCTTAGCGGGGGAGGTTCAAGAGACCCAGTACTTC
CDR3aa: CASSFALAGEVQETQYF

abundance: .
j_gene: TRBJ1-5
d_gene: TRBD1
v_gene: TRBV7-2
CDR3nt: TGTGCCAGCAGCCCTGGACAGGGAGGGCAGCCCCAGCATTTT
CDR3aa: CASSPGQGGQPQHF

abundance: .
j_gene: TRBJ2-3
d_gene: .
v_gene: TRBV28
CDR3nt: TGTGCCAGCAGTCCTCGGGGGTGGACGCGGAGCACAGATACGCAGTATTTT
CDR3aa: CASSPRGWTRSTDTQYF

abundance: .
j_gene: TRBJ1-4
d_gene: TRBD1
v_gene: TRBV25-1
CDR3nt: TGTGCCAGCAGTCCCTGGACAGGGTGGTCAACTAATGAAAAACTGTTTTTT
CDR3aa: CASSPWTGWSTNEKLFF

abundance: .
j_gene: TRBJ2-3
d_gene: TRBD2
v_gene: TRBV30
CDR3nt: TGTGCCTGGAGCCCTAGCGGGACCGAAGATACGCAGTATTTT
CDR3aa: CAWSPSGTEDTQYF

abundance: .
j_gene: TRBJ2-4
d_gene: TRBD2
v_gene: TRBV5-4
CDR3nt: TGTGCCAGCAGCTTGGCCTCCGGGGGGGCCAAAAACATTCAGTACTTC
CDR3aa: CASSLASGGAKNIQYF

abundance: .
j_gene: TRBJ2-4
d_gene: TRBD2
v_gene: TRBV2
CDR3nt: TGTGCCAGCAGTGGGGGGGGGAGAGTAGCCAAAAACATTCAGTACTTC
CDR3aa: CASSGGGRVAKNIQYF

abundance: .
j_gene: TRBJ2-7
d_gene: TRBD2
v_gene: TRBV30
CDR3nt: TGTGCCTGGAGTGTCGTGGCGGGAGGGTGGGAGCAGTACTTC
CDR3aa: CAWSVVAGGWEQYF

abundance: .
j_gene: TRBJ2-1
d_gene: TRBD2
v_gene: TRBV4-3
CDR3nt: TGCGCCAGCAGCCAAGACACGCTAGCGGGAGGGCCTGAGGATGAGCAGTTCTTC
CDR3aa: CASSQDTLAGGPEDEQFF

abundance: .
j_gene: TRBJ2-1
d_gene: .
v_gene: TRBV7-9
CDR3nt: TGTGCCAGCAGCTTAAGGGGCAATGAGCAGTTCTTC
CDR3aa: CASSLRGNEQFF

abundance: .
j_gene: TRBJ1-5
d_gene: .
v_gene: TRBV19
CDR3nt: TGTGCCAGTAGTATAGTCCAGGTTAGCAATCAGCCCCAGCATTTT
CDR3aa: CASSIVQVSNQPQHF

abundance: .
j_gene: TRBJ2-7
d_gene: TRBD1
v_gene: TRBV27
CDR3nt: TGTGCCAGCAGTGTCCGGGACAGCACCTACGAGCAGTACTTC
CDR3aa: CASSVRDSTYEQYF

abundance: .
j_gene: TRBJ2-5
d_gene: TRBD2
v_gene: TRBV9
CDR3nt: TGTGCCAGCAGCGCCGGGAGGATGGGAGAGACCCAGTACTTC
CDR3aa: CASSAGRMGETQYF

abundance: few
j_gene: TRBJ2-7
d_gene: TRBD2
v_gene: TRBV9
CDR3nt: TGTGCCAGCAGCGTAGGAGATAGCGGGACCTACGAGCAGTACTTC
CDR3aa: CASSVGDSGTYEQYF

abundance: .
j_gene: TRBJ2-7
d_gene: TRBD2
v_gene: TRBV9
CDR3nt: TGTGCCAGCAGCGTATCCAGCGGGATCTCCTACGAGCAGTACTTC
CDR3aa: CASSVSSGISYEQYF

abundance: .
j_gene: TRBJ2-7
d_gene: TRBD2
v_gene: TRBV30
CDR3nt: TGTGCCTGGACCCGTAGCGGGCTCACCTCCTACGAGCAGTACTTC
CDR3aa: CAWTRSGLTSYEQYF

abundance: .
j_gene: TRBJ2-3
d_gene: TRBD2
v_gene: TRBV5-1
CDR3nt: TGCGCCAGCAGCTTGGGGGGGAGGGCAGATACGCAGTATTTT
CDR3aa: CASSLGGRADTQYF

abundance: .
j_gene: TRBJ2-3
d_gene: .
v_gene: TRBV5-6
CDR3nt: TGTGCCAGCAGCTTGGGGGGCCGGGTAGATACGCAGTATTTT
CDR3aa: CASSLGGRVDTQYF

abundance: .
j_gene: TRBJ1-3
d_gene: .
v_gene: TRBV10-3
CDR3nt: TGTGCCATCAGGGCCGACAGCTCTGGAAACACCATATATTTT
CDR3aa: CAIRADSSGNTIYF

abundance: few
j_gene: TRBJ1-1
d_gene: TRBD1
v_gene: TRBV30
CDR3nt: TGTGCCTGGAGCTTCGACAGGGGCACTGAAGCTTTCTTT
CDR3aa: CAWSFDRGTEAFF

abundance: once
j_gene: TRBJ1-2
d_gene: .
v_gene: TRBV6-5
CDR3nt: TGTGCCAGCAGTTCTACTCAGGGGCCTGGTGGCTACACCTTC
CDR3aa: CASSSTQGPGGYTF

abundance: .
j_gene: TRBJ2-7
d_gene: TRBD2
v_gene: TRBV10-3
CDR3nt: TGTGCCATTGCCCCCCTAGCGGGGGGCCAATCCTACGAGCAGTACTTC
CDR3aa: CAIAPLAGGQSYEQYF

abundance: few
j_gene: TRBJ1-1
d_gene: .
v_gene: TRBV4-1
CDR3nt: TGCGCCAGCAGCCAATACAGCGGAATACAGCAGGGGTACACTGAAGCTTTCTTT
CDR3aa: CASSQYSGIQQGYTEAFF

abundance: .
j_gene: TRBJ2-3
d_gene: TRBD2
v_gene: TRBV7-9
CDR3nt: TGTGCCACTAGCGGGAGTTCTCCCACAGATACGCAGTATTTT
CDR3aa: CATSGSSPTDTQYF

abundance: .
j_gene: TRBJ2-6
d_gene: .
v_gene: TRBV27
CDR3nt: TGTGCCAGCAGTTTACCAGGGGCTGGGGCCAACGTCCTGACTTTC
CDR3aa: CASSLPGAGANVLTF

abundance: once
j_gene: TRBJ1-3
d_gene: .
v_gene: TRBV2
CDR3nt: TGTGCCAGCAGTGTGACAGTCTCTGGAAACACCATATATTTT
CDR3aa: CASSVTVSGNTIYF

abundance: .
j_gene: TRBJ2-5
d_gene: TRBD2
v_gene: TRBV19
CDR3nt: TGTGCCAGTAGTGGCCTAGCGGGAGGTAAAGAGACCCAGTACTTC
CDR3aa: CASSGLAGGKETQYF

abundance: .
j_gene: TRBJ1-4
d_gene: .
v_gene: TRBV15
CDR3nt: TGTGCCACCAGCAGAGTTGAGTACCCTAATGAAAAACTGTTTTTT
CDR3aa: CATSRVEYPNEKLFF

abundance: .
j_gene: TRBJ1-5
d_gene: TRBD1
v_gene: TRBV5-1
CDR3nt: TGCGCCAGCAGTCCCGGGACAGGGGATCGTCAGCCCCAGCATTTT
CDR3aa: CASSPGTGDRQPQHF

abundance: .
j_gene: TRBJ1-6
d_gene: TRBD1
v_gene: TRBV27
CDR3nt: TGTGCCAGCAGTCTCCGGGACAGGGGCCTCCCCCTCCACTTT
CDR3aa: CASSLRDRGLPLHF

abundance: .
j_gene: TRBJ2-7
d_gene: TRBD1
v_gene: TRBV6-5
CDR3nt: TGTGCCAGCAGTTTCTCAGGGGGCGCAGATTCCTACGAGCAGTACTTC
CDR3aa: CASSFSGGADSYEQYF

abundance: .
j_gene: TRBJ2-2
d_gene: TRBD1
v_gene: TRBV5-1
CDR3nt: TGCGCCAGCAGGCCGGGACAGGCTAACACCGGGGAGCTGTTTTTT
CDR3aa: CASRPGQANTGELFF

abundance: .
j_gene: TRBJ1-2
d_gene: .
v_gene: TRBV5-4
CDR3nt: TGTGCCAGCAGCCCCAGGGGCTCTAGCTATGGCTACACCTTC
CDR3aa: CASSPRGSSYGYTF

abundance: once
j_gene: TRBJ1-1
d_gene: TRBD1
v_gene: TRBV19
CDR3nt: TGTGCCAGTAGTATAGGACAGGGAGAAGCTTTCTTT
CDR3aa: CASSIGQGEAFF

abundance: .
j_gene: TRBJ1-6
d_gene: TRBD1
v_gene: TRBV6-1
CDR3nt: TGTGCCAGCAGCAGTAGGGACAGGGGTTCCCCCCTCCACTTT
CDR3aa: CASSSRDRGSPLHF

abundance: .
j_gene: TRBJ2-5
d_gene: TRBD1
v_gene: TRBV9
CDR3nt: TGTGCCAGCAGCGTAGGGACAGGGATTCAAGAGACCCAGTACTTC
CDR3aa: CASSVGTGIQETQYF

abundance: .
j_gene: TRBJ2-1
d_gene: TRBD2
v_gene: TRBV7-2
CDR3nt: TGTGCCAGCAGCCAGACTAGCGGGAGGGGATATGAGCAGTTCTTC
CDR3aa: CASSQTSGRGYEQFF

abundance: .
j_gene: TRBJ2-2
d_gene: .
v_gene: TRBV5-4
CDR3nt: TGTGCCAGCAGCCAGCAGGGGCCCGGGGAGCTGTTTTTT
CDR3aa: CASSQQGPGELFF

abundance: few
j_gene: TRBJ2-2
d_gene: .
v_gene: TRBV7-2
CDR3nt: TGTGCCAGCAGCTCCCGGGGAGGGGGGACCGGGGAGCTGTTTTTT
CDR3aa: CASSSRGGGTGELFF

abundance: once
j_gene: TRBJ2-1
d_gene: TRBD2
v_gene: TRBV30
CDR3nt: TGTGCGAGGGGACGGGCTAGCGGGAGTTATGAGCAGTTCTTC
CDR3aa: CARGRASGSYEQFF

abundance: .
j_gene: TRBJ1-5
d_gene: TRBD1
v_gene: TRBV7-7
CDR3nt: TGTGCTAGCAGTCCGGACAGGAATCAGCCCCAGCATTTT
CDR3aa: CASSPDRNQPQHF

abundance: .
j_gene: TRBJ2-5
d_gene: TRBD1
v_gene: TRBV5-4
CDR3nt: TGTGCCAGCAGCTTCGACGGGACAGGGGGGGAGACCCAGTACTTC
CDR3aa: CASSFDGTGGETQYF

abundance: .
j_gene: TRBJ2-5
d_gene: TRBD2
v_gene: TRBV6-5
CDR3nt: TGTGCCAGCAGTTACTTCAGCGGGAGGGCCACGGAGACCCAGTACTTC
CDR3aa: CASSYFSGRATETQYF

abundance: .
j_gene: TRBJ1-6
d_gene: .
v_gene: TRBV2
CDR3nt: TGTGCCAGCAGTGCCCGGAGCAGCTCCTATAATTCACCCCTCCACTTT
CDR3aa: CASSARSSSYNSPLHF

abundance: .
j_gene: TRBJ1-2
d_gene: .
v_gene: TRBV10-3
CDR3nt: TGTGCCACCGGACAGCCTAACTATGGCTACACCTTC
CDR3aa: CATGQPNYGYTF

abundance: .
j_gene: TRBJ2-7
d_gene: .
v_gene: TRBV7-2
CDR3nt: TGTGCCAGCAGCTTAGGGAGGGACTACGAGCAGTACTTC
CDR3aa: CASSLGRDYEQYF

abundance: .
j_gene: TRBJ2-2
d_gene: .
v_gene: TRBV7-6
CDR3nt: TGTGCCAGCAGCTTAGCGCTGAGCCGGGAGCTGTTTTTT
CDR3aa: CASSLALSRELFF

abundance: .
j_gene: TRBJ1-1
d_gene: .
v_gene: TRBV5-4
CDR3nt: TGTGCCAGCAGCCTAAAAGACACTGAAGCTTTCTTT
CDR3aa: CASSLKDTEAFF

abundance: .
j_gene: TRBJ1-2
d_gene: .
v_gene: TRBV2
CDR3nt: TGTGCCAGCAGTGAAAGGGCGCAGGGGTCTTATGGCTACACCTTC
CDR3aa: CASSERAQGSYGYTF

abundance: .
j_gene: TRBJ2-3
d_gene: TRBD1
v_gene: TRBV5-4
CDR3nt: TGTGCCAGCAGCCTCTACAACCTGGACAGGGGAGGCACAGATACGCAGTATTTT
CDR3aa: CASSLYNLDRGGTDTQYF

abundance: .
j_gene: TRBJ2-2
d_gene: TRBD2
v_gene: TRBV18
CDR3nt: TGTGCCAGCGCTATTAGCGGGAGTGACACCGGGGAGCTGTTTTTT
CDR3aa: CASAISGSDTGELFF